This TCR beta chain was observed in a study of blood T cell repertoires in COVID-19. About the research overall: COVID-19 samples, acute and convalescent, were from the United States, Italy and Spain. PBMCs, B-cell-depleted T cells, or T cells were the source of the cDNA or gDNA that made up the material.

The table lists this clone with a few counts. Germline trimming cut 1 base from V and 5 bases from J; bases unmatched to any gene: 28. This CDR3 is built from 22 residues. Germline values: CDR1 SGHDN, CDR2 FVKESK. Per the original methods: Amplification from reference gene primers served as the basis for estimated nucleated cell counts. Method: immunoSEQ multiplex PCR; TCRdb's copy keeps in-frame clones and lacks some. The DNA was the basis for D and trimming; V, J and clone size are from that table. The table lists approximately 410,000 clones, roughly 90% of them singletons. The sequencing sample was made of peripheral blood. This sequence was found in a woman aged 30 to 39 with active or convalescent COVID-19. This chain uses TRBV14 with TRBJ1-1; TRBD1 agrees at 7 bases. CDR3 nucleotides: TGTGCCAGCAGCCAAGGGGGAATAGGGGGCGACAGGCGATACCGTGAGTGGACTGAAGCTTTCTTT. This translates into CASSQGGIGGDRRYREWTEAFF. The variable domain in full, completed from reference TRBV14 and TRBJ1-1, reads EAGVTQFPSHSVIEKGQTVTLRCDPISGHDNLYWYRRVMGKEIKFLLHFVKESKQDESGMPNNRFLAERTGGTYSTLKVQPAELEDSGVYFCASSQGGIGGDRRYREWTEAFFGQGTRLTVV.